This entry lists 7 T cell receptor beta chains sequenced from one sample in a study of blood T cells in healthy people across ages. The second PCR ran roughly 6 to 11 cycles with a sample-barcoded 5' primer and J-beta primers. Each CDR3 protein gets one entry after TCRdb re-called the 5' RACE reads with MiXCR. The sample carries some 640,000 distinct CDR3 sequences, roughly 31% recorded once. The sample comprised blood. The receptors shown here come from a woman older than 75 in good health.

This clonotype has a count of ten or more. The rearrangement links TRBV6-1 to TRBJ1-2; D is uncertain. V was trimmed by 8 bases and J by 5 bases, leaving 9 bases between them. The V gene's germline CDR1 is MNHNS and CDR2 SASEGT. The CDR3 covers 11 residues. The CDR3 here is CASLTPYGYTF. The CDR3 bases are TGTGCCAGCCTTACCCCTTATGGCTACACCTTC.

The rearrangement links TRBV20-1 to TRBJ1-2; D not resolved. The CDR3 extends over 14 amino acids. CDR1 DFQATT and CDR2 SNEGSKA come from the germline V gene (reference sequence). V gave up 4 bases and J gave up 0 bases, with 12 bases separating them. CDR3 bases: TGCAGTGCTACCCAGCCGGGATCTAACTATGGCTACACCTTC. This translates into CSATQPGSNYGYTF.

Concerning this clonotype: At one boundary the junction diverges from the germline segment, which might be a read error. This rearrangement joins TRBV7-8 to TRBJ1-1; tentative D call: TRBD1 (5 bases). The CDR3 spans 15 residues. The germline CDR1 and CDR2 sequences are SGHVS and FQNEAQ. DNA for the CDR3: TGTACCAGCAGCTTAGGGATTTTCAGGGACACTGAAGCTTTCTTT. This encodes CTSSLGIFRDTEAFF.

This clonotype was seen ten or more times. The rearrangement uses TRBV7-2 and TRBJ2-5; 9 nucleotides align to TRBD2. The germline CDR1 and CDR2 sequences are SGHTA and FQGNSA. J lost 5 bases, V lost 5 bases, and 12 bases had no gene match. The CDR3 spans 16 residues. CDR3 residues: CASSPRGGGVWETQYF. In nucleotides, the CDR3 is TGTGCCAGCAGCCCCCGGGGCGGGGGGGTTTGGGAGACCCAGTACTTC.

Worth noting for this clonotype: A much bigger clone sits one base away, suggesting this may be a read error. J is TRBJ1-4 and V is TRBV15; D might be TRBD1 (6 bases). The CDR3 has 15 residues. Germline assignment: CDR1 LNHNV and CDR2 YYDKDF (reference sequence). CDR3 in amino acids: CATSRGQATNEKRFF. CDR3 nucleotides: TGTGCCACCAGCAGAGGACAGGCAACTAATGAAAAACGGTTTTTT. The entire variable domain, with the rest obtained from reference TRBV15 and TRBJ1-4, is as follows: DAMVIQNPRYQVTQFGKPVTLSCSQTLNHNVMYWYQQKSSQAPKLLFHYYDKDFNNEADTPDNFQSRRPNTSFCFLDIRSPGLGDTAMYLCATSRGQATNEKRFFGSGTQLSVL.

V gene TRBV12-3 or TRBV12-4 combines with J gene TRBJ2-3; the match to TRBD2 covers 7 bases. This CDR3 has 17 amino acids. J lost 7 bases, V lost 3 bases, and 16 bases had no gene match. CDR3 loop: CASSFLGTTLGRNTQYF. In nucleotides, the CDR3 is TGTGCCAGCAGTTTCCTCGGGACTACCTTGGGTCGGAATACGCAGTATTTT.

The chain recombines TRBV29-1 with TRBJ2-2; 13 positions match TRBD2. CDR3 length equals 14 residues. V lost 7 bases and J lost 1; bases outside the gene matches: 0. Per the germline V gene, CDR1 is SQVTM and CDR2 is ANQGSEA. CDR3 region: CSGTSGGNTGELFF. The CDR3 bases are TGCAGCGGGACTAGCGGGGGGAACACCGGGGAGCTGTTTTTT.